This T cell receptor (beta chain) derives from a study of shared T cell receptors in the human thymus. This clone was observed a handful of times. Only in-frame clones appear in the TCRdb table, and some are missing; sequencing was by immunoSEQ multiplex PCR. This repertoire shows about 660,000 clones, 70% to 90% found once; its top ten account for 0.0094%. Trimming cost V 8 bases and J 3 bases; bases outside gene matches: 8. The CDR3 extends over 13 amino acids. CDR1 and CDR2 (germline): SQVTM, ANQGSEA. These same data were also listed under a study on human thymus T cells. That source notes: Unrelated individuals had highly overlapping thymic repertoires, as reported in related research.

The receptor's source is a boy under two years old with a congenital heart defect. The chain employs TRBV29-1 and TRBJ1-2, with 8 bases lining up with TRBD1. Specimen: thymocytes. The CDR3 sequence: CSTRLQGDYGYTF. The CDR3 nucleotides are TGCAGCACGCGATTACAGGGGGACTATGGCTACACCTTC. Filled out from reference TRBV29-1 and TRBJ1-2, the complete variable domain reads SAVISQKPSRDICQRGTSLTIQCQVDSQVTMMFWYRQQPGQSLTLIATANQGSEATYESGFVIDKFPISRPNLTFSTLTVSNMSPEDSSIYLCSTRLQGDYGYTFGSGTRLTVV.